These T cell receptor beta chains were read from a single sample in a study of T-cell memory formation after mild COVID-19. TCRdb fed the 5' RACE reads into MiXCR, producing one record per CDR3 protein. The sample has 580,000 or so distinct CDR3 sequences, approximately 15% seen once. The source material was PBMCs or a T cell subset sorted from them (not recorded which). The source is an adult woman who had mild COVID-19 (a few samples of this study predate the infection). Cell type and time point are not known. The CDR3 runs from the conserved cysteine through the conserved F or W. A D gene is named only where the DNA matches it firmly. The listing skips clone size in some rows; elsewhere it reads once, few, many or a size class.

d_call clone_size j_call v_call cdr3_nt cdr3_aa
- many TRBJ2-2 TRBV7-9 TGTGCCAGCAGCCCTGCACGACTACTTCTAAACACCGGGGAGCTGTTTTTT CASSPARLLLNTGELFF
- - TRBJ1-6 TRBV5-1 TGCGCCAGCAGCCCACCTTCGAATAATTCACCCCTCCACTTT CASSPPSNNSPLHF
TRBD2 - TRBJ2-3 TRBV23-1 TGCGCCAGCAGTCAGATTAGGGCGGGGGGGATCCCGACCTGCACAGATACGCAGTATTTT CASSQIRAGGIPTCTDTQYF
- many TRBJ2-1 TRBV19 TGTGCCAGTAGTAGACAGAGCAATGAGCAGTTCTTC CASSRQSNEQFF
TRBD1 many TRBJ2-5 TRBV14 TGTGCCAGCAGCCGAAACAGGGGGCAGGAGACCCAGTACTTC CASSRNRGQETQYF
- few TRBJ2-1 TRBV14 TGTGCCAGCAGCCAAGCCCCCCTAAACGATGAGCAGTTCTTC CASSQAPLNDEQFF
- - TRBJ2-3 TRBV20-1 TGCAGTGCCCCAGGCAGGGCAAGCGGCACAGATACGCAGTATTTT CSAPGRASGTDTQYF
- - TRBJ2-7 TRBV7-8 TGTGCCAGCAGCCTGCAGGACAGTGCCTTTGTCGGGTACGAGCAGTACTTC CASSLQDSAFVGYEQYF
- few TRBJ2-2 TRBV24-1 TGTGCCACCAGTGACCCAGGGTCCCAGAACACCGGGGAGCTGTTTTTT CATSDPGSQNTGELFF
- few TRBJ2-4 TRBV20-1 TGCAGTGCTAGAACCCCCGCAGCTACCAAAAACATTCAGTACTTC CSARTPAATKNIQYF
TRBD2 many TRBJ2-7 TRBV6-2/TRBV6-3 TGTGCCAGCAGTCGGACTAGCGGGATCTACGAGCAGTACTTC CASSRTSGIYEQYF
TRBD2 - TRBJ2-3 TRBV29-1 TGCAGCGTGAGGGGTACTAGCGGGGGACGCACAGATACGCAGTATTTT CSVRGTSGGRTDTQYF
- few TRBJ1-4 TRBV7-9 TGTGCCAGCAGCTTAGCCGGGTTCGGTAATGAAAAACTGTTTTTT CASSLAGFGNEKLFF
TRBD1 few TRBJ1-5 TRBV6-1 TGTGCCAGCAGTGATCACCGGGACAGGGGCTATCAGCCCCAGCATTTT CASSDHRDRGYQPQHF
- few TRBJ2-3 TRBV20-1 TGCAGTGCTAGAAGCGTTGAGTCACACACAGATACGCAGTATTTT CSARSVESHTDTQYF
- - TRBJ2-7 TRBV7-2 TGTGCCAGCAGCTTAGGGGGCGGGACCCACGAGCAGTACTTC CASSLGGGTHEQYF
- few TRBJ1-5 TRBV21-1 TGTGCCAGCAGCGCCTGGACAGGGACGGGGGGCAATCAGCCCCAGCATTTT CASSAWTGTGGNQPQHF
TRBD1 few TRBJ1-1 TRBV12-3/TRBV12-4 TGTGCCAGCAGCGCGACAGGGTGGGGCACTGAAGCTTTCTTT CASSATGWGTEAFF
- - TRBJ1-2 TRBV12-3/TRBV12-4 TGTGCCAGCAGTTATAGTGGGACATACGCGAGGGGCTACACCTTC CASSYSGTYARGYTF
- few TRBJ1-6 TRBV5-1 TGCGCCAGCAGCTTTGACAGCTATAATTCACCCCTCCACTTT CASSFDSYNSPLHF
- - TRBJ2-5 TRBV7-9 TGTGCCAGCAGCACGAATGGGGCGACCCAGTACTTC CASSTNGATQYF
- few TRBJ2-1 TRBV7-2 TGTGCCAGCAGCTTGACCTGGGGTGAGCAGTTCTTC CASSLTWGEQFF
- few TRBJ1-5 TRBV18 TGTGCCAGCTCACCACAAGGACGAGGCAATCAGCCCCAGCATTTT CASSPQGRGNQPQHF
- few TRBJ2-1 TRBV6-2/TRBV6-3 TGTGCCAGCAGTTACCTCTTCGCTCAGGGTGGTGTTGACTTC CASSYLFAQGGVDF
- - TRBJ1-2 TRBV4-3 TGCGCCAGCAGCCAAGCTGGTACGGGGCGAGGTGGCTACACCTTC CASSQAGTGRGGYTF
- - TRBJ1-1 TRBV7-9 TGTGCCAGCAGCTTGACTGGGGATGGGTTCTTATCGAACACTGAAGCTTTCTTT CASSLTGDGFLSNTEAFF
TRBD2 - TRBJ2-7 TRBV24-1 TGTGCCACCAGTGATTTCGGGACTACCCTCGCCGAGCAGTACTTC CATSDFGTTLAEQYF
- few TRBJ2-1 TRBV29-1 TGCAGCGTTGGAGGAACGGGGATCGGTAATGAGCAGTTCTTC CSVGGTGIGNEQFF
TRBD1 - TRBJ2-7 TRBV20-1 TGCAGTGCGCCCCGACAGGGGAATACCTCCTACGAGCAGTACTTC CSAPRQGNTSYEQYF
- - TRBJ1-1 TRBV4-1 TGCGCCAGCACCCCCATCCTGGGCACTAACACTGAAGCTTTCTTT CASTPILGTNTEAFF
- - TRBJ2-3 TRBV2 TGTGCCAGCAGTGCCTCGCAGGGCCCAGATACGCAGTATTTT CASSASQGPDTQYF
- - TRBJ1-5 TRBV4-1 TGCGCCAGCAGCCCGCGGTGGGGGCAGGAGGGCAATCAGCCCCAGCATTTT CASSPRWGQEGNQPQHF
TRBD2 few TRBJ2-2 TRBV6-6 TGTGCCAGCAGTGACCGGACTAGCGGGGGGGCTCGAGGGAACACCGGGGAGCTGTTTTTT CASSDRTSGGARGNTGELFF
- - TRBJ2-1 TRBV15 TGTGCCACCAGCAGAGATCGAGAACCCATTCAGTTCTTC CATSRDREPIQFF
TRBD2 few TRBJ2-1 TRBV14 TGTGCCAGCAGCCAACTAGCGGGAGTAAGGCAGTTCTTC CASSQLAGVRQFF
TRBD2 few TRBJ2-7 TRBV7-3 TGTGCCAGCAGCTTGGGGGCCGGGGGGGCCCTGGGCTACGAGCAGTACTTC CASSLGAGGALGYEQYF
- few TRBJ1-2 TRBV24-1 TGTGCCACCAGCCAGACGTCGTATGGCTACACCTTC CATSQTSYGYTF
- few TRBJ1-1 TRBV29-1 TGCAGCGTTGTCGAGGGTGTGACTGAAGCTTTCTTT CSVVEGVTEAFF
TRBD2 - TRBJ2-1 TRBV20-1 TGCAGCATCGGGGGCGGGAGGATGCAGTTCTTC CSIGGGRMQFF
- - TRBJ1-1 TRBV12-3/TRBV12-4 TGTGCCAGCAGTTGGACGGGCACTGAAGCTTTCTTT CASSWTGTEAFF
TRBD1 - TRBJ1-5 TRBV2 TGTGCCAGCAGTGACCGACAGGGTTGGAGCAATCAGCCCCAGCATTTT CASSDRQGWSNQPQHF
- - TRBJ1-2 TRBV19 TGTGCCAGTAGAAAGGACGAGATTAACTATGGCTACACCTTC CASRKDEINYGYTF
- - TRBJ2-1 TRBV7-2 TGTGCCAGCATTGTAGTGGGGGGCCACAATGAGCAGTTCTTC CASIVVGGHNEQFF
TRBD2 - TRBJ2-5 TRBV20-1 TGCAGTGCCCCCCTAGCGGGAGAGACCCAGTACTTC CSAPLAGETQYF
- - TRBJ2-1 TRBV6-2/TRBV6-3 TGTGCCAGCAGACAACGGGACTTCCGGGGGAATGAGCAGTTCTTC CASRQRDFRGNEQFF
TRBD1 few TRBJ2-7 TRBV2 TGTGCCAGCAGTGAAATGGGGACAGGGTTCCACGAGCAGTACTTC CASSEMGTGFHEQYF
- - TRBJ2-2 TRBV12-3/TRBV12-4 TGTGCCAGCAGTTTGGTCGCCGGGTCGAACACCGGGGAGCTGTTTTTT CASSLVAGSNTGELFF
- - TRBJ2-4 TRBV2 TGTGCCAGCGGGGGGATAGCCAAAAACATTCAGTACTTC CASGGIAKNIQYF
TRBD2 few TRBJ2-1 TRBV7-2 TGTGCCAGCAGCTTTTTAGCGGGGGGGGCCTACAATGAGCAGTTCTTC CASSFLAGGAYNEQFF
TRBD1 - TRBJ1-2 TRBV12-3/TRBV12-4 TGTGCCAGCAGTTCAGGGCCCAGGGGGCCTGGCTACACCTTC CASSSGPRGPGYTF